The T cell receptor (beta chain) described here comes from a study of early T cells in non-severe SARS-CoV-2 infection. In its sample, this clonotype was seen many times. Tagging with unique molecular identifiers was applied to individual cDNA molecules. TCRdb reprocessed the 5' RACE reads via MiXCR and lists one record per CDR3 protein. The table lists 50,000 to 80,000 distinct CDR3 sequences, 7% to 10% of them singletons. CDR1 is SNHLY, CDR2 FYNNEI, per germline. V dropped 11 bases and J dropped 0 bases, with 12 bases sitting between them. The CDR3 is 13 residues long. The source of this sequence is an adult who was a healthcare worker with PCR-confirmed SARS-CoV-2 infection or an uninfected control (not recorded which). The rearrangement uses TRBV2 and TRBJ2-3; D is unresolved. Here the sequenced sample was whole blood, taken at baseline. CDR3 sequence (DNA): TGTGCCGTTCACAGTGGGAGCACAGATACGCAGTATTTT. Translated: CAVHSGSTDTQYF.